This TCR beta chain was observed in a study of blood T cell repertoires in COVID-19. The repertoire was sequenced with immunoSEQ multiplex PCR; TCRdb's copy has only in-frame clones and lacks some. This table holds 250,000 to 350,000 clones, around 91% found once. CDR1 and CDR2 from the germline V gene are SGDLS and YYNGEE. The CDR3 is 14 residues long. V was clipped by 0 bases and J by 3 bases, with 10 bases between them. Sequencing was performed on peripheral blood. This rearrangement joins TRBV9 to TRBJ2-7; TRBD1 is a possible D gene (5 bases). The origin of this receptor is a woman aged 55-75 years with acute or convalescent COVID-19. The CDR3 DNA sequence: TGTGCCAGCAGCGTAGGACAGCTTGGCTACGAGCAGTACTTC. This translates into CASSVGQLGYEQYF.